The 9 T cell receptor beta chains below come from one sample, sequenced in a study of T cell repertoires in ileal Crohn's disease. Clones were sequenced by immunoSEQ multiplex PCR, and TCRdb holds only the in-frame ones, with some missing. Here the sample spans fewer than 20,000 clones, almost 90% being singletons. The sample comprised ileal tissue. These receptors were taken from an adult with Crohn's disease.

The rearrangement joins TRBV5-1 to TRBJ2-7; TRBD1 aligns across 8 bases. Germline V gene lookup returns CDR1 SGHRS and CDR2 YFSETQ. The CDR3 covers 17 residues. The J segment lost 1 base and the V segment lost 2 bases, leaving 11 bases of the junction unmatched. DNA for the CDR3: TGCGCCAGCAGCTTAAACCCGGGGCAGGGGGCATCCTACGAGCAGTACTTC. Translated: CASSLNPGQGASYEQYF.

This clone came up once. The chain carries TRBV5-1 and TRBJ2-1; 10 bases are a match to TRBD2. The trim removed 4 bases at V and 4 bases at J, leaving 11 bases unmatched. Germline loops: CDR1 SGHRS, CDR2 YFSETQ. CDR3 length: 17 amino acids. DNA of the CDR3: TGCGCCAGCAGCCGAGGGGATGGACTAGCGGATTACAATGAGCAGTTCTTC. Amino acids: CASSRGDGLADYNEQFF.

V is TRBV6-1 and J is TRBJ2-2, with D possibly being TRBD2 (7 bases). V shed 2 bases and J shed 7 bases, with 17 bases lying between them. The length of the CDR3 is 16 residues. Germline assignment: CDR1 MNHNS and CDR2 SASEGT. This CDR3 is CASSEWGGGPIGELFF. In nucleotides, the CDR3 is TGTGCCAGCAGTGAATGGGGAGGGGGGCCTATCGGGGAGCTGTTTTTT.

V usage is TRBV9 and J usage is TRBJ2-1; 7 bases agree with TRBD2. The CDR3 extends over 15 amino acids. Germline loops: CDR1 SGDLS, CDR2 YYNGEE. With 4 bases clipped from V and 2 bases from J, the junction kept 6 bases outside the gene matches. For the CDR3, the DNA is TGTGCCAGCAGCCAAAGCGGGGATACCTACAATGAGCAGTTCTTC. Protein: CASSQSGDTYNEQFF.

This chain uses TRBV13 with TRBJ2-7, with D uncertain. V was trimmed by 4 bases and J by 0 bases, leaving 10 bases between them. The CDR3 consists of 14 residues. Per the germline V gene, CDR1 is PRHDT and CDR2 is FYEKMQ (reference sequence). The CDR3 DNA is TGTGCCAGCAGCTCCCCCACGAGCTCCTACGAGCAGTACTTC. Its protein product is CASSSPTSSYEQYF.

This clone was counted only a few times. The chain is built from TRBV18 and TRBJ2-7; D is perhaps TRBD2 (6 bases). Germline-derived CDR1 and CDR2 are KGHSH and LQKENI. The CDR3 spans 15 residues. Trimming took off 6 bases at V and 4 bases at J, with 19 bases between the two ends. DNA of the CDR3: TGTGCCAGCTCGCCTGGGCGGGGCCAAGGATACGAGCAGTACTTC. Amino acids: CASSPGRGQGYEQYF.

V gene TRBV30 combines with J gene TRBJ2-7; TRBD2 agrees at 7 bases. The germline V gene has CDR1 GTSNPN and CDR2 SVGIG (reference sequence). Trimming removed 0 bases from V and 2 bases from J; junction bases left unmatched: 4. The CDR3 extends over 14 amino acids. The CDR3 reads CAWSVDGLAYEQYF. CDR3 in DNA: TGTGCCTGGAGTGTAGACGGACTAGCCTACGAGCAGTACTTC.

The chain links TRBV9 to TRBJ1-1; tentatively, D is TRBD1 (5 bases). The CDR3 totals 14 residues. CDR1 and CDR2 (germline): SGDLS, YYNGEE. The V gene lost 0 bases and the J gene lost 1 base, with 7 bases spanning the gap. The DNA of the CDR3 is TGTGCCAGCAGCGTAGCGGGGGAGAACACTGAAGCTTTCTTT. It specifies CASSVAGENTEAFF.

The rearrangement links TRBV6-5 to TRBJ2-1, with D possibly being TRBD1 (5 bases). Trimming cost V 2 bases and J 8 bases, with 7 bases left between them. Germline V gives CDR1 MNHEY, CDR2 SVGAGI. This CDR3 spans 12 amino acids. CDR3 amino acids: CASSYRGDEQFF. CDR3 sequence (DNA): TGTGCCAGCAGTTACAGGGGCGATGAGCAGTTCTTC.